The present T cell receptor beta chain was sequenced within a study of blood T cell repertoires in COVID-19. This clone has more than one count but fewer than ten. The CDR3 has 17 amino acids. Assay used: immunoSEQ multiplex PCR; TCRdb lists only in-frame clones, some missing. The sample carries around 140,000 clones, more than 60% recorded once. The sequenced sample consisted of peripheral blood. This receptor was identified in a woman in her 50s with active or convalescent COVID-19. V usage is TRBV21-1 and J usage is TRBJ2-7; the table's D call of TRBD1 was not tested on the DNA. TRBV21-1 is a pseudogene segment. CDR3 DNA: TGTGCCATCCATGGGGGTCCTACCGGGACAGGATCCTTAGAGCAGTACTTC. Its protein product is CAIHGGPTGTGSLEQYF.